These T cell receptor beta chains were read from a single sample in a study of Graves' ophthalmopathy and Graves' hyperthyroidism. TCRdb itself ran the multiplex PCR reads through MiXCR, one entry per CDR3 protein. Among almost 750,000 distinct CDR3 sequences listed, around 40% were seen once. Material: peripheral blood. The receptor set was obtained from an adult man with Graves' ophthalmopathy. CDR3s leave out the opening cysteine and the closing phenylalanine or tryptophan.

TRBV10-3,ASSYGTSGGFSYEQY
TRBV9,ASSQEGVDGYT
TRBV5-1,ASSKRDKNTEAF
TRBV24-1,ATSDPGTSGNRPYEQY
TRBV20-1,SARLAPYRAAGANVLT
TRBV11-2,ASRFGQGYNSPLH
TRBV19,ASIRGQGFGYT
TRBV6-7,AARRGNQPQH
TRBV7-9,ASRIRGTGELF
TRBV20-1,SAREPEGEKLF
TRBV19,ASRTGTGFHEQY
TRBV7-9,ASSSGQENTEAF
TRBV10-3,ASSERDRMNTEAF
TRBV9,ASSGPRDSPSYEQY
TRBV20-1,SARDPAGQPQH
TRBV5-8,ASSSGLGGQAVYGYT
TRBV5-8,ASSQGWGGGRQEAQY
TRBV7-2,ASSLPFGAGLAKETQY
TRBV12-3/TRBV12-4,ASRAEGNTGELF
TRBV5-5,ASSYYNYGYT
TRBV2,ASSSTGTRYGYT
TRBV20-1,SAKQGTGNTIY
TRBV10-3,ASSVRGGTSNTEAF
TRBV10-3,ASINRLNTEAF
TRBV20-1,SALSQWYQETQY
TRBV10-3,AISWTGRDEQY
TRBV4-3,ASSQVTGGGTYEQY
TRBV7-2,ASSLQGAVGSEQY
TRBV25-1,ASSLARPYNSPLH
TRBV10-3,ASSYDARDYTEAF
TRBV19,ASLNSGGDYGYT
TRBV2,ASTEQGGYYEQY
TRBV2,ASSLGTGLRQPQH
TRBV4-1,ASSQGRRTSGNTIY
TRBV2,ASSYLGRGQETQY
TRBV7-3,ASSPTSGAGSPLH
TRBV25-1,ASTPGGGASYEQY
TRBV24-1,ARSYSDGNQPQH
TRBV10-3,ASSYEESSSYEQY
TRBV10-2,ASSTGTGVAGANVLT
TRBV12-3/TRBV12-4,ASSSGIPLETQY
TRBV19,ASSPRTGYGEQY
TRBV7-2,ASSLAERATNEKLF
TRBV7-9,ASSPLRTMNTEAF
TRBV25-1,ASSYTSGRADEQY
TRBV2,ASSPDRIYEQY
TRBV15,ATSLRGNTEAF
TRBV24-1,ATSDPGTGDNFLEPQH
TRBV7-2,ASSIDSSGRSHEQY
TRBV2,ASIRRDRANVLT
TRBV12-3/TRBV12-4,ASSFAETYEQY
TRBV10-3,AIRTGGNSPLH